This T cell receptor beta chain was retrieved from a study of PD-1 blockade in mismatch repair-deficient tumors. Study-wide context: Enrolled about 2012-2016, patients had progressing, pretreated mismatch repair-deficient cancers of 12 types.

Study findings and constraints: Rapid post-treatment expansion, then contraction, generally preceding radiologic response, marked tumor-resident clones.

The data were produced by immunoSEQ multiplex PCR, yet TCRdb's version contains in-frame clones alone and is incomplete. Found here are some 40,000 clones, approximately 88% of them singletons; the top ten hold 1.1%. As to this clone: The antigen is unknown.

Three pembrolizumab responders had their TCRs sequenced. This CDR3 contains 15 residues. Trimming took 1 base from V and 0 from J, leaving 6 bases between them. Germline V gene data show CDR1 as SGHVS and CDR2 as FNYEAQ. The TCR was taken from an adult with mismatch repair-deficient cancer. V usage is TRBV7-6 and J usage is TRBJ2-2; possible D gene TRBD2, 5 bases. The source was PBMCs, collected about 40 weeks after starting pembrolizumab. CDR3 in DNA: TGTGCCAGCAGCTTAGGGACTTCGAACACCGGGGAGCTGTTTTTT. Amino acids: CASSLGTSNTGELFF.